Presented here are 25 T cell receptor beta chains from one specimen sequenced in a study of Ad26.COV2.S vaccination and SARS-CoV-2 variants (dated by TCRdb to the early 2020s). Library preparation was by the immunoSEQ multiplex PCR assay. Drawn from immuneACCESS, this table holds only the in-frame rearrangements with V and J called that TCRdb kept. Clones are partly lost; checked studies trace under half to an unresolved V gene and leave the rest unexplained. Here the sample has approximately 460,000 clones; 80% to 90% occur a single time. 1.5% to 2% of the sample rests with the top ten. Reading the label with the study, this specimen's treatment or condition is: some 20 received Ad26.COV2.S at low or high dose, single or two shots; about 5 received placebo; per-sample allocation not given. Repertoires of vaccine and placebo recipients were sequenced from samples taken on day 63 after the first injection.

The sample was peripheral blood, taken in a trial of Ad26.COV2.S vaccine versus placebo. The receptors come from a person between 18 and 60 years old who received the Ad26.COV2.S COVID-19 vaccine or a placebo.

This CDR3 is CASSQGGNVESSYEQYF. Here the CDR3 DNA reads TGCGCCAGCAGCCAAGGCGGTAACGTCGAAAGCTCCTACGAGCAGTACTTC. The chain couples TRBV4-3 to TRBJ2-7, with no clear D. V shed 1 base and J shed 0 bases, with 16 bases lying between them. The CDR3 consists of 17 residues. Germline V gene sequence: CDR1 LGHNA, CDR2 YSLEER.

The J gene is TRBJ1-1, the V gene TRBV18; 8 bases fit TRBD1. The CDR3 sequence is 14 residues long. CDR1 is KGHSH and CDR2 is LQKENI in the germline V gene. Unmatched junction bases numbered 6, after V lost 5 bases and J lost 4 bases. DNA of the CDR3: TGTGCCAGCTCAAGTGACAGGGGACCCACTGAAGCTTTCTTT. Its translation is CASSSDRGPTEAFF.

The gene calls are TRBV19 and TRBJ2-2; no firm D call. Germline V gene data show CDR1 as LNHDA and CDR2 as SQIVND (reference sequence). The germline V and J ends were trimmed by 3 bases and 1 base, with 12 bases remaining between them. There are 16 residues in the CDR3. The CDR3 sequence: CASSMEGNWNTGELFF. The CDR3 DNA is TGTGCCAGTAGTATGGAAGGTAATTGGAACACCGGGGAGCTGTTTTTT.

The chain joins TRBV28 to TRBJ2-2; D is perhaps TRBD1 (6 bases). Germline CDR1 reads MDHEN; CDR2 reads SYDVKM. Trimming left V 5 bases short and J 5 bases short, with 12 bases between. The length of the CDR3 is 14 residues. The CDR3 DNA reads as TGTGCCAGCAGTCCATCAGGGGTAACCGGGGAGCTGTTTTTT. Amino acids: CASSPSGVTGELFF.

This clone was detected only a few times. The chain uses TRBV19 and TRBJ1-3; 7 bases agree with TRBD1. Germline V gene lookup returns CDR1 LNHDA and CDR2 SQIVND (reference sequence). The CDR3 is made up of 13 amino acids. V was pared by 8 bases and J by 2 bases, with 3 bases of the junction left unmatched. The CDR3 spells CASPDRAGNTIYF. CDR3 sequence (DNA): TGTGCCAGTCCTGACAGGGCTGGAAACACCATATATTTT.

Points on this clone: The identical CDR3 is also encoded by other nucleotide sequences in the sample. This chain uses TRBV18 with TRBJ1-1; no reliable D call. The CDR3 is 13 amino acids. Germline CDR1 and CDR2: KGHSH and LQKENI. V was shortened by 3 bases and J by 3 bases, with 8 bases between the two germline ends. CDR3 nucleotides: TGTGCCAGCTCACCGTCCCGGGACACTGAAGCTTTCTTT. Amino acid sequence: CASSPSRDTEAFF.

J is TRBJ2-3 and V is TRBV28; D gene uncertain. The CDR3 spans 13 residues. V was cut by 1 base and J by 5 bases, with 7 bases left in between. Germline values: CDR1 MDHEN, CDR2 SYDVKM. For the CDR3, the DNA is TGTGCCAGCAGTTTATCCGGAAAAGATACGCAGTATTTT. Amino acids: CASSLSGKDTQYF.

The rearrangement links TRBV5-1 to TRBJ2-3; D is uncertain. The V gene's germline CDR1 is SGHRS and CDR2 YFSETQ. Trimming shortened V by 1 base and J by 2 bases, and 2 bases separated the two germline ends. The CDR3 loop spans 12 amino acids. Here the CDR3 reads CASSLSTDTQYF. The CDR3 DNA sequence: TGCGCCAGCAGCTTGTCCACAGATACGCAGTATTTT. Full variable domain (rest looked up from reference TRBV5-1 and TRBJ2-3): KAGVTQTPRYLIKTRGQQVTLSCSPISGHRSVSWYQQTPGQGLQFLFEYFSETQRNKGNFPGRFSGRQFSNSRSEMNVSTLELGDSALYLCASSLSTDTQYFGPGTRLTVL.

The chain is built from TRBV7-2 and TRBJ1-1; possibly TRBD1 for D (6 bases). In germline, CDR1 is SGHTA, CDR2 FQGNSA. The ends were cut back, 1 base at V and 4 bases at J, with 16 bases in the middle. This CDR3 contains 16 residues. The CDR3 bases are TGTGCCAGCAGCTTAGGTTCACGGGGGCAGGGCACTGAAGCTTTCTTT. Translated: CASSLGSRGQGTEAFF.

This clone came up a few times. The chain recombines TRBV20-1 with TRBJ1-5, with TRBD1 matching 9 bases. This CDR3 has 15 residues. V was clipped by 3 bases and J by 10 bases; unmatched bases: 13. Germline CDR1 DFQATT, CDR2 SNEGSKA (reference sequence). The chain's CDR3 is CSASSPGQGASPQHF. Written as DNA, the CDR3 is TGCAGTGCTAGTTCGCCGGGACAGGGCGCTTCTCCCCAGCATTTT.

This sequence joins TRBV5-5 and TRBJ1-1; 12 nucleotides align to TRBD1. Germline trimming cut 4 bases from V and 5 bases from J; bases unmatched to any gene: 9. Germline-derived CDR1 and CDR2 are SGHKS and YYEKEE (reference sequence). This CDR3 is 16 amino acids long. The CDR3, as DNA: TGTGCCAGCAGCACCGGGACAGGGGGCTCCTTTACTGAAGCTTTCTTT. Amino acids: CASSTGTGGSFTEAFF. Based on the CDR3 plus reference TRBV5-5 and TRBJ1-1, the full variable domain is DAGVTQSPTHLIKTRGQQVTLRCSPISGHKSVSWYQQVLGQGPQFIFQYYEKEERGRGNFPDRFSARQFPNYSSELNVNALLLGDSALYLCASSTGTGGSFTEAFFGQGTRLTVV.

This clone was picked up a small number of times. The rearrangement links TRBV11-3 to TRBJ1-1; D is undetermined. Germline CDR1 reads SGHNT; CDR2 reads YENEEA. V was trimmed by 2 bases and J by 0 bases, leaving 16 bases between them. The CDR3 is 17 amino acids. CDR3 sequence reads: CASSLLAPSKMNTEAFF. The CDR3 DNA sequence: TGTGCCAGCAGCTTACTAGCTCCCAGCAAAATGAACACTGAAGCTTTCTTT.

The chain employs TRBV27 and TRBJ2-2, with TRBD2 matching 8 bases. CDR3 size: 14 residues. V was clipped by 4 bases and J by 6 bases; unmatched bases: 4. Germline assignment: CDR1 MNHEY and CDR2 SMNVEV (reference sequence). The CDR3, as DNA: TGTGCCAGCAGTTCGGGACTAGTCTCCGGGGAGCTGTTTTTT. It is translated as CASSSGLVSGELFF.

J is TRBJ2-7 and V is TRBV5-8; 13 bases are shared with TRBD2. The V gene end was trimmed by 0 bases and the J gene end by 6 bases; junction bases not matched to a gene: 6. The CDR3 has 16 amino acids. Germline CDR1 is SGHTS and CDR2 is YDEGEE. This CDR3 reads CASSLAGTSGMGEQYF. The DNA for the CDR3 is TGTGCCAGCAGCTTGGCCGGGACTAGCGGGATGGGCGAGCAGTACTTC.

The J gene is TRBJ1-1, the V gene TRBV7-9; no definite D call. Germline loops: CDR1 SEHNR, CDR2 FQNEAQ (reference sequence). The CDR3 is 15 amino acids. Trimming left V 3 bases short and J 6 bases short, with 17 bases between. The CDR3, as DNA: TGTGCCAGCAGCTTTCGGGTTGGGGATACCGCTGAAGCTTTCTTT. Encoded protein: CASSFRVGDTAEAFF.

This clone appeared a single time. The genes are TRBV28 and TRBJ2-1, with TRBD1 identical over 7 bases. Per the germline V gene, CDR1 is MDHEN and CDR2 is SYDVKM. V dropped 5 bases and J dropped 2; count of bases not matched to a gene: 6. The CDR3 totals 15 residues. The CDR3, as DNA: TGTGCCAGCAGTCCAACAGGGGTGACCTACAATGAGCAGTTCTTC. Its protein is CASSPTGVTYNEQFF.

The chain joins TRBV10-3 to TRBJ1-5; no firm D call. The CDR3 is 18 residues long. Germline assignment: CDR1 ENHRY and CDR2 SYGVKD. The V end lost 0 bases, the J end lost 2 bases, and 17 bases lay between the germline ends. CDR3 protein: CAISESEKRAGRNQPQHF. The CDR3 nucleotides are TGTGCCATCAGTGAGTCGGAAAAAAGGGCAGGTCGCAATCAGCCCCAGCATTTT.

The J gene is TRBJ2-5, the V gene TRBV9; no clear D gene. Germline V gene data show CDR1 as SGDLS and CDR2 as YYNGEE. V was trimmed by 3 bases and J by 1 base, leaving 10 bases between them. There are 14 residues in the CDR3. The CDR3 DNA reads TGTGCCAGCAGCGCTGGGCCGACCCAAGAGACCCAGTACTTC. Translated: CASSAGPTQETQYF. The variable domain in full, with the rest retrieved from reference TRBV9 and TRBJ2-5, is DSGVTQTPKHLITATGQRVTLRCSPRSGDLSVYWYQQSLDQGLQFLIQYYNGEERAKGNILERFSAQQFPDLHSELNLSSLELGDSALYFCASSAGPTQETQYFGPGTRLLVL.

The gene calls are TRBV4-3 and TRBJ1-1, with no clear D. CDR1 is LGHNA and CDR2 is YSLEER in the germline V gene. V was clipped by 0 bases and J by 0 bases, with 14 bases between them. The CDR3 totals 17 residues. CDR3 DNA: TGCGCCAGCAGCCAAGAGGTGTGGAATACCCTGAACACTGAAGCTTTCTTT. Translated: CASSQEVWNTLNTEAFF.

The rearrangement joins TRBV7-6 to TRBJ2-4; 8 bases fit TRBD1. The CDR3 covers 19 residues. Germline loops: CDR1 SGHVS, CDR2 FNYEAQ. Trimming removed 6 bases from V and 6 bases from J; junction bases left unmatched: 22. Here the CDR3 DNA reads TGTGCCAGCAGTCGACTACCCTCCCATCCGGGACAGGACATAAACATTCAGTACTTC. It translates to CASSRLPSHPGQDINIQYF. Filled out from reference TRBV7-6 and TRBJ2-4, the complete variable domain reads GAGVSQSPRYKVTKRGQDVALRCDPISGHVSLYWYRQALGQGPEFLTYFNYEAQQDKSGLPNDRFSAERPEGSISTLTIQRTEQRDSAMYRCASSRLPSHPGQDINIQYFGAGTRLSVL.

Only one count was recorded for this clone. The J gene is TRBJ1-2, the V gene TRBV5-6; TRBD1 might be the D (5 bases). This CDR3 has 14 residues. Deletions cut 0 bases from V and 4 bases from J, with 10 bases between. From germline, CDR1 is SGHDT and CDR2 YYEEEE. Here the CDR3 DNA reads TGTGCCAGCAGCTTGGTTGGGGGTACCTATGGCTACACCTTC. It translates to CASSLVGGTYGYTF.

A word on this clone: Other DNA variants within this sample encode the same CDR3. V usage is TRBV7-3 and J usage is TRBJ2-2; tentatively, D is TRBD1 (6 bases). Germline V gives CDR1 SGHTA, CDR2 FQGTGA. The CDR3 extends over 14 amino acids. V was cut by 5 bases and J by 4 bases, with 11 bases left in between. In DNA, the CDR3 is TGTGCCAGCAGCCCAGGACAGTCCACCGGGGAGCTGTTTTTT. Its protein is CASSPGQSTGELFF.

This clone was seen once. This sequence joins TRBV9 and TRBJ2-3; 7 nucleotides agree with TRBD2. The CDR3 runs to 19 residues. V was clipped by 0 bases and J by 0 bases; unmatched bases: 13. CDR1 and CDR2 (germline): SGDLS, YYNGEE. The CDR3 nucleotides are TGTGCCAGCAGCGTAGGATGGGGGTGGCTAGCGGAAAGCACAGATACGCAGTATTTT. Its translation: CASSVGWGWLAESTDTQYF. Using reference TRBV9 and TRBJ2-3 for the parts outside the CDR3, the full variable domain is DSGVTQTPKHLITATGQRVTLRCSPRSGDLSVYWYQQSLDQGLQFLIQYYNGEERAKGNILERFSAQQFPDLHSELNLSSLELGDSALYFCASSVGWGWLAESTDTQYFGPGTRLTVL.

V gene TRBV2 combines with J gene TRBJ2-3, with 9 bases aligning to TRBD2. The junction had 9 bases not matched to a gene; V was cut back by 8 bases and J by 6 bases. CDR3 length: 14 residues. Per germline, CDR1 SNHLY and CDR2 FYNNEI. The CDR3 region has the DNA TGTGCCAGCGACAGGACTAGCGCCTGGGATACGCAGTATTTT. Translation gives CASDRTSAWDTQYF.

This clone was counted only a few times. The J gene is TRBJ2-7, the V gene TRBV6-6, with TRBD1 identical over 9 bases. There are 13 residues in the CDR3. Trimming removed 9 bases from V and 2 bases from J; junction bases left unmatched: 5. Germline CDR1 is MNHNY and CDR2 is SVGAGI (reference sequence). CDR3 nucleotide sequence: TGTGCCAGTACCGGGACAGGGCCCTACGAGCAGTACTTC. Translating it yields CASTGTGPYEQYF.